This T cell receptor beta chain was documented in a study of T cells in Graves' hyperthyroidism and ophthalmopathy. About 10 ml of fresh peripheral blood supplied the PBMCs. This CDR3 contains 12 residues. V was cut by 3 bases and J by 0 bases, with 5 bases left in between. In germline, CDR1 is DFQATT, CDR2 SNEGSKA (reference sequence). Amplification of TCR beta CDR3 regions was performed using RNA transcripts as template. The HTBI primer set served for first-round RT-PCR of the TCR CDR3. One entry per CDR3 protein results from TCRdb running MiXCR on the multiplex PCR reads. Of some 440,000 distinct CDR3 sequences in the sample, around 14% were seen once.

This chain uses TRBV20-1 with TRBJ1-2; D remains unclear. The sequence derives from a woman between 18 and 29 years old with Graves' hyperthyroidism. Material: blood. CDR3 sequence: CSASSTNYGYTF. CDR3 coding DNA: TGCAGTGCTAGTTCCACTAACTATGGCTACACCTTC.